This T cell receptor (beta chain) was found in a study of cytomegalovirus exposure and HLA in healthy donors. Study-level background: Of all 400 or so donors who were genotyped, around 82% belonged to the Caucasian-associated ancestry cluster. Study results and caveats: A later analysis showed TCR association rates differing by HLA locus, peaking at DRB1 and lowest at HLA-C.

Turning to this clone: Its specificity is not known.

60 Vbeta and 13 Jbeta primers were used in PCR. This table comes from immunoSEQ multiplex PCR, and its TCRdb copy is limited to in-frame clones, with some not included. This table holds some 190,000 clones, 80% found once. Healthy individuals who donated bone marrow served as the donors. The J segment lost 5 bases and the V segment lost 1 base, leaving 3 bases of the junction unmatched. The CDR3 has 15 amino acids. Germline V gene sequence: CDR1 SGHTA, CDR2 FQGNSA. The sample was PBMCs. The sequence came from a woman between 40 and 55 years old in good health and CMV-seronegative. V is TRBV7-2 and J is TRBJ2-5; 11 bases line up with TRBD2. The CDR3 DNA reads TGTGCCAGCAGCTTAGGTAGCGGGAGGGGGGAGACCCAGTACTTC. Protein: CASSLGSGRGETQYF.